These 10 T cell receptor beta chains were sequenced from one sample in a study of blood T cell repertoires in COVID-19. Assay used: immunoSEQ multiplex PCR; TCRdb lists only in-frame clones, some missing. The sample includes roughly 51,000 clones, roughly nine tenths of them seen just once. Sequenced material: peripheral blood. These TCRs come from a woman aged 55-75 years with active or convalescent COVID-19.

V and J are TRBV7-2 and TRBJ1-3, with TRBD1 identical over 8 bases. In germline, CDR1 is SGHTA, CDR2 FQGNSA. The CDR3 is made up of 15 amino acids. J lost 3 bases, V lost 3 bases, and 4 bases had no gene match. The CDR3 spells CASSFYGQGGNTIYF. In DNA form, the CDR3 reads TGTGCCAGCAGCTTTTACGGACAGGGTGGAAACACCATATATTTT.

This rearrangement joins TRBV19 to TRBJ1-1; D unresolved. CDR1 and CDR2 (germline): LNHDA, SQIVND (reference sequence). This CDR3 spans 16 amino acids. V lost 6 bases and J lost 6, with 23 bases in between. CDR3 sequence reads: CASSPWREPQVAEAFF. The CDR3 DNA reads TGTGCCAGTAGCCCCTGGCGGGAACCCCAAGTCGCTGAAGCTTTCTTT.

V gene TRBV10-1 combines with J gene TRBJ1-3; 9 nucleotides align to TRBD1. Per germline, CDR1 WNHNN and CDR2 SYGVQD (reference sequence). The CDR3 sequence is 16 residues long. V was pared by 0 bases and J by 4 bases, with 4 bases of the junction left unmatched. CDR3 coding DNA: TGCGCCAGCAGTGAGTCCGGGACAGGGTTCGGAAACACCATATATTTT. It specifies CASSESGTGFGNTIYF.

The chain recombines TRBV4-3 with TRBJ2-1; 10 bases match TRBD2. CDR1 is LGHNA, CDR2 YSLEER, per germline. The CDR3 sequence is 15 residues long. The trim removed 1 base at V and 3 bases at J, leaving 0 bases unmatched. The CDR3 here is CASSQGTSGYNEQFF. The CDR3 region has the DNA TGCGCCAGCAGCCAAGGGACTAGCGGCTACAATGAGCAGTTCTTC.

V and J are TRBV19 and TRBJ2-7, with TRBD1 as a possible D gene (5 bases). V lost 3 bases to trimming and J lost 6 bases, with 9 bases between them. The CDR3 totals 12 residues. Germline V gene lookup returns CDR1 LNHDA and CDR2 SQIVND (reference sequence). The CDR3 here is CASSIGRGEQYF. The CDR3, as DNA: TGTGCCAGTAGTATCGGAAGGGGCGAGCAGTACTTC.

This clone was counted a few times. The chain couples TRBV6-5 to TRBJ2-7, with no clear D. Trimming left V 4 bases short and J 4 bases short, with 5 bases between. The V gene's germline CDR1 is MNHEY and CDR2 SVGAGI. This CDR3 is 11 amino acids long. The CDR3 DNA sequence: TGTGCCAGCAGTTCCCTTTACGAGCAGTACTTC. Amino acids: CASSSLYEQYF.

The chain joins TRBV27 to TRBJ1-1, with TRBD1 as a possible D gene (6 bases). Between the trimmed V and J ends, which lost 8 bases and 6 bases, there was a span of 16 bases. This CDR3 comprises 13 residues. Germline loops: CDR1 MNHEY, CDR2 SMNVEV (reference sequence). The CDR3 is CASGGQTEAEAFF. CDR3 nucleotides: TGTGCCAGCGGCGGACAGACGGAGGCTGAAGCTTTCTTT.

This sequence joins TRBV19 and TRBJ2-7; TRBD2 agrees at 7 bases. J lost 3 bases, V lost 3 bases, and 2 bases had no gene match. Germline-derived CDR1 and CDR2 are LNHDA and SQIVND (reference sequence). The CDR3 is 13 amino acids. CDR3 in DNA: TGTGCCAGTAGTATCGGGACTAACTACGAGCAGTACTTC. This gives the protein CASSIGTNYEQYF.

Only one count was recorded for this clone. This rearrangement joins TRBV7-7 to TRBJ2-7; TRBD2 matches at 12 bases. The germline gives CDR1 SSHAT, CDR2 FNYEAQ (reference sequence). The length of the CDR3 is 15 residues. Trimming took 5 bases from V and 1 from J; bases not matched to a gene: 3. This chain's CDR3 is CASSPGTSGSYEQYF. The CDR3, as DNA: TGTGCCAGCAGCCCCGGGACTAGCGGGTCCTACGAGCAGTACTTC.

The chain uses TRBV28 and TRBJ1-5; tentatively, D is TRBD1 (6 bases). The CDR3 covers 16 residues. Germline assignment: CDR1 MDHEN and CDR2 SYDVKM. The V end was cut by 7 bases, the J end by 2 bases, with 18 bases between. CDR3 nucleotide sequence: TGTGCCAGCAACTTCCGCCGACAGGTGGGCAATCAGCCCCAGCATTTT. Translating it yields CASNFRRQVGNQPQHF.